Listed below are T cell receptor beta chains from one sample, sequenced in a study of long-term antiretroviral therapy in people with HIV. Clones were sequenced by immunoSEQ multiplex PCR, and TCRdb holds only the in-frame ones, with some missing. The sample yields 15,000 to 20,000 clones, around 74% seen once. Sequenced here: unsorted PBMCs, sampled at the start of antiretroviral therapy, before treatment. The receptors were gathered from a man aged 18 to 30 with HIV. Each CDR3 is given with its conserved first and last residue. The order of the fields is D gene, J gene, CDR3 length, clone size, V gene, CDR3 DNA, CDR3 protein. D genes are given only for firm matches. Only part of the rows carry a size: once, few, many, or a class if the clone is expanded.

D: .
J: TRBJ1-1
length: 13
size: .
V: TRBV19
DNA: TGTGCCAGTAGTATCAGGGTGGACACTGAAGCTTTCTTT
CDR3: CASSIRVDTEAFF

D: .
J: TRBJ1-5
length: 16
size: .
V: TRBV19
DNA: TGTGCCAGTAGACAATATGGTAGGGCAAGCAATCAGCCCCAGCATTTT
CDR3: CASRQYGRASNQPQHF

D: TRBD2
J: TRBJ2-7
length: 16
size: once
V: TRBV13
DNA: TGTGCCAGCAGCTTAGGCCGGAGGACTAGCACCTACGAGCAGTACTTC
CDR3: CASSLGRRTSTYEQYF

D: .
J: TRBJ1-1
length: 15
size: .
V: TRBV21-1
DNA: TGTGCCAGCAGCAAAGGATCGGGCGGTGACACTGAAGCTTTCTTT
CDR3: CASSKGSGGDTEAFF

D: TRBD2
J: TRBJ2-7
length: 15
size: .
V: TRBV7-3
DNA: TGTGCCAGCAGCTTAACAGGGAGGGGAGACTACGAGCAGTACTTC
CDR3: CASSLTGRGDYEQYF

D: .
J: TRBJ2-5
length: 11
size: .
V: TRBV30
DNA: TGTGCCTGGAGTGTGGTAGAGACCCAGTACTTC
CDR3: CAWSVVETQYF

D: TRBD1
J: TRBJ2-1
length: 14
size: few
V: TRBV4-3
DNA: TGCGCCAGCAGCCAAGATGTGGGACAGTATAAGCAGTTCTTC
CDR3: CASSQDVGQYKQFF

D: .
J: TRBJ1-5
length: 14
size: .
V: TRBV21-1
DNA: TGTGCCAGCAGCAAAGTTTACAGGTCAAGAGCCCAGCATTTT
CDR3: CASSKVYRSRAQHF

D: .
J: TRBJ2-5
length: 13
size: .
V: TRBV7-9
DNA: TGTGCCAGCGGAAAGGACGTGTATAGGACCCAGTACTTC
CDR3: CASGKDVYRTQYF

D: .
J: TRBJ2-3
length: 15
size: .
V: TRBV28
DNA: TGTGCCAGCAGTCCTTTAGGGTCTTACACAGATACGCAGTATTTT
CDR3: CASSPLGSYTDTQYF

D: TRBD1
J: TRBJ1-4
length: 15
size: once
V: TRBV4-1
DNA: TGCGCCAGCAGCCAAAGACAGGGGTCTATGGAAAAACTGTTTTTT
CDR3: CASSQRQGSMEKLFF

D: TRBD1
J: TRBJ2-7
length: 13
size: .
V: TRBV29-1
DNA: TGCAGCGTTGGACAGGGTCCCTCCTACGAGCAGTACTTC
CDR3: CSVGQGPSYEQYF

D: .
J: TRBJ2-3
length: 11
size: medium-sized
V: TRBV28
DNA: TGTGCCAGCAGTTTATCTGATACGCAGTATTTT
CDR3: CASSLSDTQYF

D: .
J: TRBJ2-7
length: 11
size: once
V: TRBV14
DNA: TGTGCCAGCAGCCACGCCTACGAGCAGTACTTC
CDR3: CASSHAYEQYF

D: TRBD1
J: TRBJ2-1
length: 15
size: .
V: TRBV4-1
DNA: TGCGCCAGCAGCCCCTGGGACAGGGTATTAGGTGAGCAGTTCTTC
CDR3: CASSPWDRVLGEQFF

D: .
J: TRBJ1-2
length: 15
size: medium-sized
V: TRBV5-8
DNA: TGTGCCAGCAGCGCTGGGGGCCTAGCTAACTATGGCTACACCTTC
CDR3: CASSAGGLANYGYTF

D: .
J: TRBJ1-5
length: 12
size: few
V: TRBV5-6
DNA: TGTGCCAGCAGCGCACTGGGGCAGCCCCAGCATTTT
CDR3: CASSALGQPQHF

D: TRBD2
J: TRBJ2-1
length: 15
size: .
V: TRBV18
DNA: TGTGCCAGCTCGTCTGGGACTAGCTCTCCCCTCGGGCAGTTCTTC
CDR3: CASSSGTSSPLGQFF

D: .
J: TRBJ2-7
length: 13
size: .
V: TRBV5-8
DNA: TGTGCCAGCAGCTATGCAGGAGGATACGAGCAGTACTTC
CDR3: CASSYAGGYEQYF

D: .
J: TRBJ1-1
length: 14
size: .
V: TRBV28
DNA: TGTGCCAGCAGCAGTACAACATCAGGGACGGAAGCTTTCTTT
CDR3: CASSSTTSGTEAFF

D: TRBD2
J: TRBJ2-3
length: 15
size: .
V: TRBV28
DNA: TGTGCCAGCAGTTTGACGCTAGCGGGGTCAGATACGCAGTATTTT
CDR3: CASSLTLAGSDTQYF

D: .
J: TRBJ1-1
length: 11
size: .
V: TRBV6-5
DNA: TGTGCCAGCATCCAGGGAACTGAAGCTTTCTTT
CDR3: CASIQGTEAFF

D: .
J: TRBJ1-3
length: 15
size: once
V: TRBV28
DNA: TGTGCCAGCAGGACCGGGACCCACTCTGGAAACACCATATATTTT
CDR3: CASRTGTHSGNTIYF

D: .
J: TRBJ1-3
length: 15
size: few
V: TRBV5-5
DNA: TGTGCCAGCAGCTTGTTGTTTCCGGAGTCGAACACCATATATTTT
CDR3: CASSLLFPESNTIYF

D: TRBD2
J: TRBJ2-7
length: 16
size: .
V: TRBV7-2
DNA: TGTGCCAGCAGCTTAGCGGCTAGCGGGATAGGATACGAGCAGTACTTC
CDR3: CASSLAASGIGYEQYF

D: .
J: TRBJ1-2
length: 18
size: .
V: TRBV29-1
DNA: TGCAGCGTTGAGTACGGGAACACCGACCAACTAACTAACTATGGCTACACCTTC
CDR3: CSVEYGNTDQLTNYGYTF

D: TRBD2
J: TRBJ2-7
length: 16
size: .
V: TRBV4-1
DNA: TGCGCCAGCAGCCAAGATGGACTAGCGGGAGGCTATGAGCAGTACTTC
CDR3: CASSQDGLAGGYEQYF

D: .
J: TRBJ2-4
length: 15
size: .
V: TRBV13
DNA: TGTGCCAGCAGCCTCCGGCCCAGAGCCCAAAACATTCAGTACTTC
CDR3: CASSLRPRAQNIQYF

D: .
J: TRBJ2-2
length: 11
size: .
V: TRBV5-1
DNA: TGCGCCAGCAAAGCTGCCGGGGAGCTGTTTTTT
CDR3: CASKAAGELFF

D: .
J: TRBJ1-1
length: 15
size: .
V: TRBV10-1
DNA: TGCGCCAGCAGTGAGTCGGCGGGGTTGAACACTGAAGCTTTCTTT
CDR3: CASSESAGLNTEAFF

D: .
J: TRBJ2-7
length: 15
size: few
V: TRBV27
DNA: TGTGCCAGCAGTTTATCCAAACTTGACCTGCCGGAGCAGTACTTC
CDR3: CASSLSKLDLPEQYF

D: TRBD1
J: TRBJ2-1
length: 13
size: .
V: TRBV27
DNA: TGTGCCAGCAGTTTAACAGACCGGGACAGGGGTTTCTTC
CDR3: CASSLTDRDRGFF

D: TRBD2
J: TRBJ2-2
length: 14
size: .
V: TRBV6-6
DNA: TGTGCCAGCACGGCGGGAGTAAACCACGGGGAGCTGTTTTTT
CDR3: CASTAGVNHGELFF

D: .
J: TRBJ2-1
length: 13
size: .
V: TRBV19
DNA: TGTGCCAGTAGTATAGCCATCCACAATGAGCAGTTCTTC
CDR3: CASSIAIHNEQFF

D: .
J: TRBJ2-3
length: 15
size: .
V: TRBV7-2
DNA: TGTGCCAGCAGCTTAGTAGTGGGCGGCACAGATACGCAGTATTTT
CDR3: CASSLVVGGTDTQYF

D: .
J: TRBJ2-7
length: 13
size: few
V: TRBV15
DNA: TGTGCCACCAGCACGAGCTCTCTGGAGGAGCAGTACTTC
CDR3: CATSTSSLEEQYF

D: .
J: TRBJ2-3
length: 13
size: .
V: TRBV29-1
DNA: TGCAGCGTTGCCACCCTGGCTGGAGATACGCAGTATTTT
CDR3: CSVATLAGDTQYF

D: TRBD1
J: TRBJ2-3
length: 16
size: .
V: TRBV5-4
DNA: TGTGCCAGCAGCTTGAAGACAGGGCCTTTCACAGATACGCAGTATTTT
CDR3: CASSLKTGPFTDTQYF

D: TRBD2
J: TRBJ2-1
length: 16
size: .
V: TRBV28
DNA: TGTGCCAGCAGCATGTGGACTAGCGGGTCCCACAATGAGCAGTTCTTC
CDR3: CASSMWTSGSHNEQFF

D: .
J: TRBJ2-1
length: 15
size: .
V: TRBV28
DNA: TGTGCCAGCAATTCTGCGGGTAGGAATTCCGATGAGCAGTTCTTC
CDR3: CASNSAGRNSDEQFF

D: .
J: TRBJ2-6
length: 15
size: .
V: TRBV6-6
DNA: TGTGCCAGCAGCCAGGACATCTCTGGGGCCAACGTCCTGACTTTC
CDR3: CASSQDISGANVLTF

D: .
J: TRBJ2-3
length: 13
size: .
V: TRBV7-6
DNA: TGTGCCAGCAGCTTGGGGGCTACTACGATTCAGTATTTT
CDR3: CASSLGATTIQYF

D: TRBD1
J: TRBJ1-5
length: 13
size: .
V: TRBV6-5
DNA: TGTGCCAGCAGTCGACAGGGGGCGAGGCCCCAGCATTTT
CDR3: CASSRQGARPQHF

D: .
J: TRBJ2-7
length: 14
size: few
V: TRBV5-5
DNA: TGTGCCAGCAGCTTCGGAGAGGGGTCCTACGAGCAGTACTTC
CDR3: CASSFGEGSYEQYF

D: TRBD2
J: TRBJ2-1
length: 16
size: .
V: TRBV7-2
DNA: TGTGCCAGCAGAAAGTCCGGGACTAGCGGGCCGCAAGAGCAGTTCTTC
CDR3: CASRKSGTSGPQEQFF

D: .
J: TRBJ1-1
length: 15
size: .
V: TRBV6-6
DNA: TGTGCCAGCAGTTACCTTGGGTCCAGCAACACTGAAGCTTTCTTT
CDR3: CASSYLGSSNTEAFF

D: .
J: TRBJ2-7
length: 15
size: .
V: TRBV7-2
DNA: TGTGCCAGCAGCGACCGGACCCGGACTATCTACGAGCAGTACTTC
CDR3: CASSDRTRTIYEQYF

D: .
J: TRBJ1-2
length: 13
size: .
V: TRBV13
DNA: TGTGCCAGCAGCTTAGGGGGTTACCTGGGCTACACCTTC
CDR3: CASSLGGYLGYTF

D: TRBD1
J: TRBJ1-2
length: 15
size: few
V: TRBV28
DNA: TGTGCCAGCAGTTTCCAAGACAGGGTTCTGGGTGGCTACACCTTC
CDR3: CASSFQDRVLGGYTF

D: .
J: TRBJ1-4
length: 15
size: .
V: TRBV7-9
DNA: TGTGCCAGCAGCAAGGGACATTCAACTAATGAAAAACTGTTTTTT
CDR3: CASSKGHSTNEKLFF

D: .
J: TRBJ1-3
length: 16
size: .
V: TRBV15
DNA: TGTGCCACCAGCGGAGACAGGACCACCTCTGGAAACACCATATATTTT
CDR3: CATSGDRTTSGNTIYF

D: .
J: TRBJ2-3
length: 17
size: .
V: TRBV7-9
DNA: TGTGCCAGCAGCACGACCCCCCTGGGCAGGGAAGGAGATACGCAGTATTTT
CDR3: CASSTTPLGREGDTQYF

D: TRBD2
J: TRBJ2-1
length: 15
size: .
V: TRBV18
DNA: TGTGCCAGCTCACCCTCGGCGCGGGAGGGGGATGAGCAGTTCTTC
CDR3: CASSPSAREGDEQFF

D: .
J: TRBJ2-1
length: 15
size: .
V: TRBV9
DNA: TGTGCCAGCAGCCCCCGTTGGGGCTTACCGGGGGAGCAGTTCTTC
CDR3: CASSPRWGLPGEQFF

D: .
J: TRBJ2-7
length: 12
size: .
V: TRBV29-1
DNA: TGCAGCGTTGAGGGGGGAGGATCCGAGCAGTACTTC
CDR3: CSVEGGGSEQYF

D: .
J: TRBJ1-2
length: 12
size: .
V: TRBV28
DNA: TGTGCCAGCACCGTCCCAGGAGATGGCTACACCTTC
CDR3: CASTVPGDGYTF

D: TRBD2
J: TRBJ2-1
length: 15
size: .
V: TRBV5-4
DNA: TGTGCCAGCGGTTTCGGGGGGACTCGACCTCATGAGCAGTTCTTC
CDR3: CASGFGGTRPHEQFF